One and the same sample provided the 7 T cell receptor beta chains below, sequenced in a study of cytomegalovirus exposure and HLA in healthy donors. The PCR used 60 Vbeta and 13 Jbeta primers. Sequencing used immunoSEQ multiplex PCR; TCRdb keeps in-frame clones, though not all of them. The table shows about 120,000 clones, with about three quarters occurring only once. The sample taken for sequencing was PBMCs. The source of these receptors is a woman aged 40 to 50 in good health and CMV-seropositive.

This chain connects TRBV7-2 to TRBJ1-2; D unresolved. The V end lost 1 base, the J end lost 5 bases, and 20 bases lay between the germline ends. The CDR3 contains 17 residues. Germline V gene data show CDR1 as SGHTA and CDR2 as FQGNSA. Here the CDR3 reads CASSLVSGSPSIYGYTF. The CDR3 region has the DNA TGTGCCAGCAGCTTAGTATCAGGTTCCCCTTCGATTTATGGCTACACCTTC.

This chain uses TRBV6-5 with TRBJ1-3; unclear D gene. V was clipped by 6 bases and J by 0 bases, with 12 bases between them. The V gene's germline CDR1 is MNHEY and CDR2 SVGAGI. This CDR3 has 15 amino acids. Written as DNA, the CDR3 is TGTGCCAGCAGCTCCTCGCGGTTCTCTGGAAACACCATATATTTT. Residues: CASSSSRFSGNTIYF.

This clone was picked up a small number of times. This chain joins TRBV19 and TRBJ2-7, with D unclear. Germline values: CDR1 LNHDA, CDR2 SQIVND (reference sequence). V lost 5 bases to trimming and J lost 4 bases, with 6 bases between them. This CDR3 has 11 residues. The CDR3 reads CASSFGYEQYF. CDR3 in DNA: TGTGCCAGTAGTTTCGGGTACGAGCAGTACTTC.

The chain carries TRBV7-2 and TRBJ1-2; D call uncertain. The V gene's germline CDR1 is SGHTA and CDR2 FQGNSA. This CDR3 is built from 11 residues. Trimming shortened V by 3 bases and J by 7 bases, and 6 bases separated the two germline ends. As DNA, the CDR3 is TGTGCCAGCAGCTTCTCAGGTGGCTACACCTTC. This codes for CASSFSGGYTF. Full variable domain (remainder filled in from reference TRBV7-2 and TRBJ1-2): GAGVSQSPSNKVTEKGKDVELRCDPISGHTALYWYRQSLGQGLEFLIYFQGNSAPDKSGLPSDRFSAERTGGSVSTLTIQRTQQEDSAVYLCASSFSGGYTFGSGTRLTVV.

The chain is built from TRBV10-2 and TRBJ2-7; perhaps TRBD1 as D (5 bases). V was clipped by 4 bases and J by 2 bases, with 18 bases between them. Looked up from germline, CDR1 is WSHSY and CDR2 is SAAADI. The CDR3 extends over 16 amino acids. CDR3 residues: CASSAPRAGNPYEQYF. In nucleotides, the CDR3 is TGCGCCAGCAGTGCTCCCCGGGCAGGGAACCCCTACGAGCAGTACTTC.

The V call is TRBV27, the J call TRBJ2-7; D is perhaps TRBD1 (5 bases). The germline V gene has CDR1 MNHEY and CDR2 SMNVEV (reference sequence). The V gene lost 5 bases and the J gene lost 6 bases, with 17 bases spanning the gap. This CDR3 has 14 residues. Written as DNA, the CDR3 is TGTGCCAGCAGTCCCTCCCCCAATGGGGCCGAGCAGTACTTC. Protein sequence: CASSPSPNGAEQYF.

The chain couples TRBV30 to TRBJ2-7; 7 positions match TRBD1. The CDR3 contains 15 residues. The germline V gene has CDR1 GTSNPN and CDR2 SVGIG (reference sequence). V dropped 3 bases and J dropped 1; count of bases not matched to a gene: 9. CDR3 residues: CAWRATTGESYEQYF. For the CDR3, the DNA is TGTGCCTGGAGAGCTACTACAGGGGAATCCTACGAGCAGTACTTC.